The T cell receptor (beta chain) described here comes from a study of T-cell reconstitution after alpha-beta-depleted transplantation in children. This clonotype was counted at least ten times. Its specificity is not known. Looked up from germline, CDR1 is MDHEN and CDR2 is SYDVKM. The CDR3 is 13 residues long. Deletions cut 7 bases from V and 5 bases from J, with 12 bases between. Unique molecular identifiers were incorporated when the TCRbeta library was constructed. Using its own MiXCR run on the PCR reads, TCRdb lists one record per CDR3 protein. The sample includes around 190,000 distinct CDR3 sequences, about 7% seen only once; the top ten take 5.5%. Study observations and caveats: At one year after transplant, newly produced T cells mostly accounted for T-cell counts and diversity. Reported findings indicate that, about two months after transplant, alpha-beta T cells came from several hundred expanded clones, which were derived from non-depleted graft cells.

The rearrangement uses TRBV28 and TRBJ1-5, with D possibly TRBD1 on 5 matching bases. The sample here was PBMCs, taken before TCRalphabeta/CD19-depleted stem cell transplant. The source is a boy between 2 and 15 years old with acute lymphoblastic leukemia, due to receive a stem cell transplant. The CDR3 loop reads CASTIDRYQPQHF. The CDR3 nucleotides read TGTGCCAGCACCATAGACAGATATCAGCCCCAGCATTTT.